This is a list of T cell receptor beta chains from one sample in a study of blood T cell repertoires in COVID-19. Clones were read by immunoSEQ multiplex PCR, and TCRdb kept only the in-frame ones, dropping some. The sample lists 58,000 or so clones, 70% to 90% occurring once. Material for sequencing was peripheral blood. The receptors were gathered from a woman in her 70s with active COVID-19. The CDR3 runs from the conserved cysteine through the conserved F or W. Fields, in order: clone size, J gene, V gene, D gene, CDR3 protein, CDR3 DNA. D genes are given only for firm matches. Some rows mark clone size as missing; the rest say once, few, many or name a class of expanded clone.

-,TRBJ1-1,TRBV19,-,CASSPGGWLTEAFF,TGTGCCAGTAGTCCGGGGGGCTGGCTCACTGAAGCTTTCTTT
few,TRBJ1-1,TRBV19,TRBD1,CASGQGWGNTEAFF,TGTGCCAGCGGACAGGGCTGGGGGAACACTGAAGCTTTCTTT
-,TRBJ2-7,TRBV5-1,TRBD1,CASSLVPGQGNEQYF,TGCGCCAGCAGCTTGGTTCCGGGACAGGGTAACGAGCAGTACTTC
-,TRBJ1-4,TRBV19,-,CASNSGGSNEKLFF,TGTGCCAGTAACTCGGGGGGGAGTAATGAAAAACTGTTTTTT
once,TRBJ1-5,TRBV2,TRBD1,CASSYTDRPNQPQHF,TGTGCCAGCAGTTACACGGACAGGCCTAATCAGCCCCAGCATTTT
-,TRBJ2-3,TRBV5-4,TRBD2,CASTIAGGSSTDTQYF,TGTGCCAGCACCATAGCGGGAGGGTCTAGCACAGATACGCAGTATTTT
-,TRBJ2-1,TRBV2,-,CASSEVAGTTEQFF,TGTGCCAGCAGTGAAGTTGCGGGAACGACTGAGCAGTTCTTC
-,TRBJ1-2,TRBV29-1,TRBD1,CSAMGQPSNYGYTF,TGCAGCGCAATGGGACAGCCTTCTAACTATGGCTACACCTTC
-,TRBJ2-1,TRBV20-1,TRBD2,CSASRGAGAEQFF,TGCAGTGCTAGTCGGGGAGCGGGAGCTGAGCAGTTCTTC
-,TRBJ1-1,TRBV27,TRBD1,CASSTQTGETEAFF,TGTGCCAGCAGTACTCAGACAGGGGAGACTGAAGCTTTCTTT
-,TRBJ2-3,TRBV6-6,TRBD2,CASSYLGLAGSFRTDTQYF,TGTGCCAGCAGCTATTTGGGACTAGCGGGTTCCTTTCGGACAGATACGCAGTATTTT
-,TRBJ1-2,TRBV29-1,-,CSAAGGYGYTF,TGCAGCGCCGCCGGGGGTTATGGCTACACCTTC
few,TRBJ2-2,TRBV27,TRBD2,CASSPPRGSTSGSRTGELFF,TGTGCCAGCAGTCCTCCTCGGGGGTCCACTAGCGGGAGCCGGACCGGGGAGCTGTTTTTT
-,TRBJ2-1,TRBV20-1,TRBD2,CSASPLGGSSYNEQFF,TGCAGTGCTAGTCCCTTAGGCGGGAGCTCCTACAATGAGCAGTTCTTC
-,TRBJ2-3,TRBV29-1,-,CSVEVLVADTQYF,TGCAGCGTTGAAGTCTTAGTGGCAGATACGCAGTATTTT
few,TRBJ2-7,TRBV4-1,TRBD2,CASSQGLAGGSYEQYF,TGCGCCAGCAGCCAAGGGCTAGCGGGAGGTTCCTACGAGCAGTACTTC
-,TRBJ2-1,TRBV2,TRBD2,CASTIPPAGRFF,TGTGCCAGCACTATACCCCCAGCGGGAAGGTTCTTC
-,TRBJ2-1,TRBV3-1/TRBV3-2,-,CASSGSLRGHNEQFF,TGTGCCAGCAGCGGATCCTTGCGGGGCCACAATGAGCAGTTCTTC
-,TRBJ1-6,TRBV19,TRBD1,CATSQDRGRRNSPLHF,TGTGCCACCTCCCAAGACAGGGGGCGCAGGAATTCACCCCTCCACTTT
-,TRBJ2-1,TRBV2,-,CASSGSSRHNEQFF,TGTGCCAGCAGTGGCTCTAGCCGGCACAATGAGCAGTTCTTC
-,TRBJ1-5,TRBV5-1,TRBD1,CASSQTGEEPQHF,TGCGCCAGCAGCCAGACAGGGGAGGAGCCCCAGCATTTT
-,TRBJ2-5,TRBV10-1,-,CASSNRDTEETQYF,TGCGCCAGCAGTAACCGGGACACTGAAGAGACCCAGTACTTC
-,TRBJ1-3,TRBV7-9,-,CASSLTNRDGNTIYF,TGTGCCAGCAGCCTTACTAACAGGGACGGAAACACCATATATTTT
-,TRBJ2-1,TRBV7-3,-,CASSSGASYNEQFF,TGTGCCAGCAGCTCTGGGGCCTCCTACAATGAGCAGTTCTTC
-,TRBJ2-7,TRBV7-2,-,CASTSGGRIEQYF,TGTGCCAGCACCTCCGGGGGGCGGATCGAGCAGTACTTC
-,TRBJ2-7,TRBV2,-,CASSEGQAEASYEQYF,TGTGCCAGCAGTGAAGGCCAGGCCGAAGCCTCCTACGAGCAGTACTTC
-,TRBJ2-3,TRBV6-5,TRBD2,CASSPEAGAVDTQYF,TGTGCCAGCAGTCCAGAGGCGGGAGCGGTAGATACGCAGTATTTT
few,TRBJ1-3,TRBV2,TRBD1,CASSLQGSSGNTIYF,TGTGCCAGCAGTTTACAGGGGAGCTCTGGAAACACCATATATTTT
-,TRBJ2-1,TRBV5-1,-,CASSLLAVSYNEQFF,TGCGCCAGCAGCTTGCTTGCGGTTTCCTACAATGAGCAGTTCTTC
-,TRBJ2-3,TRBV4-1,TRBD2,CASSQDPAGGADTQYF,TGCGCCAGCAGCCAAGATCCAGCGGGAGGGGCAGATACGCAGTATTTT
-,TRBJ1-5,TRBV2,TRBD1,CASTGSEQGVNQPQHF,TGTGCCAGCACCGGATCGGAACAGGGGGTCAATCAGCCCCAGCATTTT
-,TRBJ2-2,TRBV6-2/TRBV6-3,-,CASSYEVTGELFF,TGTGCCAGCAGTTATGAGGTTACCGGGGAGCTGTTTTTT
-,TRBJ1-1,TRBV6-5,TRBD1,CASSSQTGPRDTEAFF,TGTGCCAGCAGTTCCCAGACAGGGCCGAGGGACACTGAAGCTTTCTTT
-,TRBJ2-7,TRBV9,TRBD2,CASSVAILAGFDEQYF,TGTGCCAGCAGCGTAGCTATCCTAGCGGGATTCGACGAGCAGTACTTC
once,TRBJ2-7,TRBV23-1,-,CASSHPRPTYEQYF,TGCGCCAGCAGTCATCCTAGGCCCACCTACGAGCAGTACTTC
-,TRBJ2-3,TRBV29-1,TRBD2,CSGNDSGESTDTQYF,TGCAGCGGCAATGATAGCGGGGAAAGCACAGATACGCAGTATTTT
-,TRBJ2-7,TRBV7-9,TRBD2,CASTIWEGYEQYF,TGTGCCAGCACCATCTGGGAGGGCTACGAGCAGTACTTC
-,TRBJ2-5,TRBV2,TRBD1,CASNPGQQETQYF,TGTGCCAGCAATCCGGGACAGCAAGAGACCCAGTACTTC
-,TRBJ2-1,TRBV24-1,TRBD2,CATSDTSGLATYNEQFF,TGTGCCACCAGTGATACCTCGGGACTAGCTACCTACAATGAGCAGTTCTTC
-,TRBJ1-4,TRBV13,-,CASSLGLPRSATNEKLFF,TGTGCCAGCAGCTTAGGCCTCCCGAGATCCGCAACTAATGAAAAACTGTTTTTT